This T cell receptor (beta chain) was retrieved from a study of T cell responses to AZD1222 COVID-19 vaccine. Libraries were prepared by immunoSEQ multiplex PCR; TCRdb keeps only in-frame clonotypes and omits some of them. The repertoire consists of approximately 150,000 clones, with roughly 90% occurring once and the leading ten covering 1.5% to 2%. Germline CDR1 is SNHLY and CDR2 is FYNNEI. The CDR3 has 14 amino acids. V dropped 5 bases and J dropped 7 bases, with 17 bases sitting between them. For this clone: Its antigen is undetermined.

Regarding the study as a whole: The CD4 TCRs associated with vaccination extended across spike and predominated at 160-218 and 743-854. Mostly white British, mostly female donors; authors suggested clonal diversity may be underestimated. Variant regions that are unmutated are reportedly the target of nearly half of spike-specific TCRs.

This TCR was sampled from an adult who received the AZD1222 COVID-19 vaccine. The sample was peripheral blood, taken 28 days after the second AZD1222 dose. V is TRBV2 and J is TRBJ1-2, with a weak D call TRBD1 (5 bases). Written as DNA, the CDR3 is TGTGCCAGCAGTATCCAATCCAGGGAGGGTGGCTACACCTTC. Translation gives CASSIQSREGGYTF.